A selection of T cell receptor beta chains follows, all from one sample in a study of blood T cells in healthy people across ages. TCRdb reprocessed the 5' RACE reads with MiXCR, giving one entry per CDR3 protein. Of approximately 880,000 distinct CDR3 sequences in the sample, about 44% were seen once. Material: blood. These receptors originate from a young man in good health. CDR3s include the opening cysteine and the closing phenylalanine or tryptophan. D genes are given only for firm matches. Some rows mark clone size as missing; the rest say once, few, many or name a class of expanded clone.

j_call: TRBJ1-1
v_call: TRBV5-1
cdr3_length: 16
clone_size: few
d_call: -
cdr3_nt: TGCGCCAGCAGCTTGAACGATCGCGGGTGGTGGACTGAAGCTTTCTTT
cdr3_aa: CASSLNDRGWWTEAFF

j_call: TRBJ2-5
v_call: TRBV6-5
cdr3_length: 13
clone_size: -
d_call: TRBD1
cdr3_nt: TGTGCCTCAGGGGGTATATACCAAGAGACCCAGTACTTC
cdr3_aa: CASGGIYQETQYF

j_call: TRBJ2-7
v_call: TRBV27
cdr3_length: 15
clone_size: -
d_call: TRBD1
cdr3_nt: TGTGCCAGCAGTTTATACGCGACAGGGGTCCACGAGCAGTACTTC
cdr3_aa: CASSLYATGVHEQYF

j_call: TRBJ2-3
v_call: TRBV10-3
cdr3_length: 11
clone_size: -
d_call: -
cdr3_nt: TGTGCCATCAGAGAAACAGATACGCAGTATTTT
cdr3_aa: CAIRETDTQYF

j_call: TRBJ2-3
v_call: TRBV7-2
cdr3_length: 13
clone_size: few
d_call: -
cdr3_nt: TGTGCCAGCAGCGGGACTCCTGGGGATACGCAGTATTTT
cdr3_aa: CASSGTPGDTQYF

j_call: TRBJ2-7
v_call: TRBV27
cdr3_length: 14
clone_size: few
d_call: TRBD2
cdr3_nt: TGTGCCAGCAGTCCGTGGACTAGCGTCTACGAGCAGTACTTC
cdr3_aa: CASSPWTSVYEQYF

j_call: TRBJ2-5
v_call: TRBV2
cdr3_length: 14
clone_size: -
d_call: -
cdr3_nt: TGTGCCAGCAGTGAAAAGTGGGCCGCAGAGACCCAGTACTTC
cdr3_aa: CASSEKWAAETQYF

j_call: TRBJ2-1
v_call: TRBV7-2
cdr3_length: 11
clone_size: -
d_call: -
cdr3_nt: TGTGCCAGCAGCCCCCTCCGAGCGCAGTTCTTC
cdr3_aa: CASSPLRAQFF

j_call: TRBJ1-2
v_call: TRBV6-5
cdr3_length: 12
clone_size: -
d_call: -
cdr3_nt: TGTGCCAGCAGTCACGGGGGGTATGGCTACACCTTC
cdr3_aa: CASSHGGYGYTF

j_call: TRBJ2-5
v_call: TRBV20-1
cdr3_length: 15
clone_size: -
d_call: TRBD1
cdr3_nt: TGCAGTGCACACCGACCAGACAGGGACCAAGAGACCCAGCACTTC
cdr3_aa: CSAHRPDRDQETQHF

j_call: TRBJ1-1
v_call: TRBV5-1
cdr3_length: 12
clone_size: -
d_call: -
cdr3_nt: TGCGCCAGCAGCCCAGGGGAGACTGAAGCTTTCTTT
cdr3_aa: CASSPGETEAFF

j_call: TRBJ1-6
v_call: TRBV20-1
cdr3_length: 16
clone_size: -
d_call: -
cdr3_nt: TGCAGTGCTAGAGATCAGGCAGGCAGCTATAATTCACCCCTCCACTTT
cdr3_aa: CSARDQAGSYNSPLHF

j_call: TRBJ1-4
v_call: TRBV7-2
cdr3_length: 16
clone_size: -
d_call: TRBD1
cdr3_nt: TGTGCCAGCAGCTTTACAAAGACAGGGGTTGCTGAAAAACTGTTTTTT
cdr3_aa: CASSFTKTGVAEKLFF

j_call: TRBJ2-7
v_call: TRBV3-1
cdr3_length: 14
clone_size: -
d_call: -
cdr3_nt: TGTGCCAGCAGCGCCGGGACCATCTCCTACGAGCAGTACTTC
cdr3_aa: CASSAGTISYEQYF

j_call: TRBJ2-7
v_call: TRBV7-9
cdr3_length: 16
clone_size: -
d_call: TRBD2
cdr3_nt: TGTGCCAGCAGCTCCCAGCGGGGGGGCCTTACTGACGAGCAGTACTTC
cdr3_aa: CASSSQRGGLTDEQYF

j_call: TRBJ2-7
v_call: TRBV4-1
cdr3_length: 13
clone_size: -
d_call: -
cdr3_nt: TGCGCCAGCAGCCAAACCCCGGTCCGCGAGCAGTACTTC
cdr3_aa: CASSQTPVREQYF

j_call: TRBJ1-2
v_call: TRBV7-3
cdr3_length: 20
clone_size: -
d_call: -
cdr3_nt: TGTGCCAGCAGCTCCTACCAAGCCTCGGGACAAGGGGCGCCTAACTATGGCTACACCTTC
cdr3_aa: CASSSYQASGQGAPNYGYTF

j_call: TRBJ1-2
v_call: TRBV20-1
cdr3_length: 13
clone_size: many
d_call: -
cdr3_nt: TGCAGTGCTAGCCTATCAGATGGCGGGGGCTACACCTTC
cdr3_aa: CSASLSDGGGYTF

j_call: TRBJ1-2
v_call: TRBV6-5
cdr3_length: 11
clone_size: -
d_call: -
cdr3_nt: TGTGCCAGCACCAACGGGTGGGAATACACCTTC
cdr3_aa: CASTNGWEYTF

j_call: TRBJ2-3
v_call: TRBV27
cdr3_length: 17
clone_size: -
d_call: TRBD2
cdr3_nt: TGTGCCAGCAGTTTATCTACAGCGGGGGGGCTGACAGATACGCAGTATTTT
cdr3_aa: CASSLSTAGGLTDTQYF

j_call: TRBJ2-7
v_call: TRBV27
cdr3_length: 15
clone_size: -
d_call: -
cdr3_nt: TGTGCCAGCAGTTTCAGAGAGGACCCCTTGGACGAGCAGTACTTC
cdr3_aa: CASSFREDPLDEQYF

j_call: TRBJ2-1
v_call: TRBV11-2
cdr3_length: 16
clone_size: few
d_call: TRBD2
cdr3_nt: TGTGCCAGCAGCTCGGGAGACCAGCGGGGGGCACATGAGCAGTTCTTC
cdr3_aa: CASSSGDQRGAHEQFF

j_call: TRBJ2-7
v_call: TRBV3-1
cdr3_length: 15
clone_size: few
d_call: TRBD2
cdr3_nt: TGTGCCAGCAGCCAACCACTAGCGGGGGTCTACGAGCAGTACTTC
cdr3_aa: CASSQPLAGVYEQYF

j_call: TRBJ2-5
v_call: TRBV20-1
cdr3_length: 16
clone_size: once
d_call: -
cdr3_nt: TGCAGTGCTAGAGGGGGGACTTGGGCCGCGCAAGAGACCCAGTACTTC
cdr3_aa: CSARGGTWAAQETQYF

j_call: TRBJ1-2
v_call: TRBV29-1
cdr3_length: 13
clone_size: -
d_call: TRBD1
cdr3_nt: TGCAGCGTTGATGACAGGGTCGGGTTTGGTTACACCTTC
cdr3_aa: CSVDDRVGFGYTF

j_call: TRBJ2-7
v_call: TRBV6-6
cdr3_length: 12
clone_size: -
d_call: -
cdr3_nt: TGTGCCAGCAGAATGAACTACAAGGAGCAGTACTTC
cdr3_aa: CASRMNYKEQYF

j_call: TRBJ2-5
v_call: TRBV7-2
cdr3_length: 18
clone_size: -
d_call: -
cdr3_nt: TGTGCCAGCAGCTTAGTTAGAATCCGGTGGGAACCCCAAGAGACCCAGTACTTC
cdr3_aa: CASSLVRIRWEPQETQYF

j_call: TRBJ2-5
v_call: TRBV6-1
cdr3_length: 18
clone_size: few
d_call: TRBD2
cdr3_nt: TGTGCCAGCAGGGGACTAGCGGGGGGGCTGGTTGGCCAAGAGACCCAGTACTTC
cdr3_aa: CASRGLAGGLVGQETQYF

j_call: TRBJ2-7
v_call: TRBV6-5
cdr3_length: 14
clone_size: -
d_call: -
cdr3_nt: TGTGCCAGCAGTACACCGGGCCTACGCTACGAGCAGTACTTC
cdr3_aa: CASSTPGLRYEQYF

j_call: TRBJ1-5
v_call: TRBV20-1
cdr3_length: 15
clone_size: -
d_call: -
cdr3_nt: TGCAGTGCCACCGACCCCACCGAGGGCAATCAGCCCCAGCATTTT
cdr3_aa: CSATDPTEGNQPQHF

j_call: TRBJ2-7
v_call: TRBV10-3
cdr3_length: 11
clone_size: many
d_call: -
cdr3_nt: TGTGCCGAGGGGAGCTCCTACGAGCAGTACTTC
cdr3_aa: CAEGSSYEQYF

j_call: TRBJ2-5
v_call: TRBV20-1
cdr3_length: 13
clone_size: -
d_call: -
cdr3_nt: TGCAGTGCTAGAGAGAGTTACCAAGAGACCCAGTACTTC
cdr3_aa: CSARESYQETQYF

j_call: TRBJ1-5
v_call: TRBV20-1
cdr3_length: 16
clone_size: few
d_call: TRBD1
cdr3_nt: TGCAGTGCCCCCACCTGGACAGGGGAATTGGATCAGCCCCAGCATTTT
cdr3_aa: CSAPTWTGELDQPQHF

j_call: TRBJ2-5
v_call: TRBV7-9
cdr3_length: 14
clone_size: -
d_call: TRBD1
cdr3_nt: TGTGCCAGCAGCTCGACAGGGGTATATGAGACCCAGTACTTC
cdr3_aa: CASSSTGVYETQYF

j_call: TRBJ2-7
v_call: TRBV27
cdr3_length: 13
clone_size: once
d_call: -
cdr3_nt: TGTGCCAGCAAGACAGAAAAAACCTACGAGCAGTACTTC
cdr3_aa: CASKTEKTYEQYF

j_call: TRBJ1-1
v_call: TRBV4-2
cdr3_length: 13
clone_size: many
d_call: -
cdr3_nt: TGTGCCAGCAGCCAAGTGTTGAACACTGAAGCTTTCTTT
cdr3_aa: CASSQVLNTEAFF

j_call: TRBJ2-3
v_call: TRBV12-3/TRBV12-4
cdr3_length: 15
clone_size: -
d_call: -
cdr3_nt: TGTGCCAGCAGTTTAAGTGGAGGTGTCACAGATACGGAGTATTTT
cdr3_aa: CASSLSGGVTDTEYF

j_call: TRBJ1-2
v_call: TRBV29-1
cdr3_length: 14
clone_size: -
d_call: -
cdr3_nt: TGCAGCGTGATCGCGGACACCACTAACTATGGCTACACCTTC
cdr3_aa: CSVIADTTNYGYTF

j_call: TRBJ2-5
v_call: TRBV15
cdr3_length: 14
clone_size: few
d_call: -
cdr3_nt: TGTGCCACCAGCAGAGAAATCCAATTTGAGACCCAGTACTTC
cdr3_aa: CATSREIQFETQYF

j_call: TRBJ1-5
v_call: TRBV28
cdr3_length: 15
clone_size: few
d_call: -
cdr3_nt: TGTGCCAGCAGTTTACGGTATGGTAGCAATCAGCCCCAGCATTTT
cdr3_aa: CASSLRYGSNQPQHF

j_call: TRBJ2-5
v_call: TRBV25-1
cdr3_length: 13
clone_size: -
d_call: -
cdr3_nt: TGTGCCAGCAGTGGCCCTCTGGGGAAGACCCAGTACTTC
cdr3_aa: CASSGPLGKTQYF

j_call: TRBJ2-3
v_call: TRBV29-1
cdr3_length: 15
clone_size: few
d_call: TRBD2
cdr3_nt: TGCAGCGTTGAGATGACTAGCGGGGGGACAGATACGCAGTATTTT
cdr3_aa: CSVEMTSGGTDTQYF

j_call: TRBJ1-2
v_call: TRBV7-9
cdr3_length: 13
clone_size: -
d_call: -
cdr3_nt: TGTGCCAGCAGCTTAGTCAGTCTTTATGGCTACACCTTC
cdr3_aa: CASSLVSLYGYTF

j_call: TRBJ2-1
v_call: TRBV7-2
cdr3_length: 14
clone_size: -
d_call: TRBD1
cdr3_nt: TGTGCCAGCAGCTTAGGACAGGGTAAAGATGAGCAGTTCTTC
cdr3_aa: CASSLGQGKDEQFF

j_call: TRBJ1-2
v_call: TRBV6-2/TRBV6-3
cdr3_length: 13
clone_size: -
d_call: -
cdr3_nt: TGTGCCAGCACTATCCAGGCCTTCTATGGCTACACCTTC
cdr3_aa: CASTIQAFYGYTF

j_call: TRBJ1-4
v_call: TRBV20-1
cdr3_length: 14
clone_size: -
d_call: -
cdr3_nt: TGCAGTGCCCCCCCACAGGGATGGGATGAAAAACTGTTTTTT
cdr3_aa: CSAPPQGWDEKLFF

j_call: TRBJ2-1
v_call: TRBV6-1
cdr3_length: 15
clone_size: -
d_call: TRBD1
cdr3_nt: TGTACCAGTTTCGTAGACGGGACAGGGCGCGGTGAGCAGTTCTTC
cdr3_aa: CTSFVDGTGRGEQFF

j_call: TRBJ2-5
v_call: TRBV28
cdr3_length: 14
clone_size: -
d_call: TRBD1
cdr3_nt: TGTGCCAGCAGTACAGGACAGGGGAAAGAGACCCAGTACTTC
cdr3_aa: CASSTGQGKETQYF

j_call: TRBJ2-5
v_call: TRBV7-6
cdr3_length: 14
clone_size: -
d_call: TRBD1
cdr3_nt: TGTGCCAGCAGCCAACCCGACAGGGACGAGACCCAGTACTTC
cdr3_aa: CASSQPDRDETQYF